The subject of this entry is one TCR beta chain. Its target is not known. A sample-barcoded 5' primer and a J-beta primer mix were used in a second PCR of about 7 to 12 cycles. From the 5' RACE reads, TCRdb called clonotypes with MiXCR, one entry per CDR3 protein. The profile shows around 1,500,000 distinct CDR3 sequences, 42% of them singletons. This sample was taken from a study of blood T cells in healthy people across ages. Points from the study as a whole: Donors of long life had a larger count of naive CD4+ cells and greater diversity than aged donors. Per-million-T-cell TCR beta diversity fell roughly linearly with age.

Donor samples were obtained from healthy Caucasian individuals from Russia, aged 6 to 90. Specimen: blood. The clonotype comes from a woman under 30 in good health.

CDR3: CASGRSRETQYF. CDR3 nucleotide sequence: TGTGCCAGCGGCCGCAGTCGAGAGACCCAGTACTTC. The V and J genes are TRBV7-8 and TRBJ2-7, with D unclear. TRBJ2-5 matches the DNA end more closely, so the J call is doubtful. The germline V gene has CDR1 SGHVS and CDR2 FQNEAQ. The CDR3 extends over 12 amino acids.